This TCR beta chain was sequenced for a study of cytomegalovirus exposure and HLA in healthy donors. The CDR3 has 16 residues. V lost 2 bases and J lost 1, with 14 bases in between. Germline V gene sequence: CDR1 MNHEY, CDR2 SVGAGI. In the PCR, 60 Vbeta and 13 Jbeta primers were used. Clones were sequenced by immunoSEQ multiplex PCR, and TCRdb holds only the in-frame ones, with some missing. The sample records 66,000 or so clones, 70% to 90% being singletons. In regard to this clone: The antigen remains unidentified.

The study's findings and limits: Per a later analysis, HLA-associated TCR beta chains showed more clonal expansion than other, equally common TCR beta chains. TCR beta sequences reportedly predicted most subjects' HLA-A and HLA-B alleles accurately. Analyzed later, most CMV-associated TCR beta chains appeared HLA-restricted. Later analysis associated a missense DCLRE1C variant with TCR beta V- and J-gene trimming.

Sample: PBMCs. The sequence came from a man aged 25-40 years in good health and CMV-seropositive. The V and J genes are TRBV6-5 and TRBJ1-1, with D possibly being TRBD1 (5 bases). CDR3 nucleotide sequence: TGTGCCAGCAGTTACGCGTGGGGGGACTCGAACACTGAAGCTTTCTTT. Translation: CASSYAWGDSNTEAFF.